The rows below give T cell receptor beta chains drawn from one sample of a study of OX40 agonist ivuxolimab in advanced cancers. The method was immunoSEQ multiplex PCR; TCRdb's version includes in-frame clones alone and lacks a portion of them. The data show tens of thousands of clones, approximately 83% seen once. The sample was CD4+ or CD8+ T cells sorted from blood, taken in a trial of the OX40 agonist ivuxolimab. The receptors come from an adult with an advanced solid tumor such as melanoma, head and neck, liver or kidney cancer. The CDR3 runs from the conserved cysteine through the conserved F or W. The D gene is left open where the match is weak. Size values are once, few and many counts, or a class for expanded clones, and some rows have none.

D,V,size,J,DNA,CDR3
NA,TRBV11-2,NA,TRBJ2-3,TGTGCCAGCAGCGTCAGCGGCTCTAGCACAGATACGCAGTATTTT,CASSVSGSSTDTQYF
NA,TRBV18,NA,TRBJ2-2,TGTGCCAGCTCACCAGAGGGGGTCGCCGGGGAGCTGTTTTTT,CASSPEGVAGELFF
NA,TRBV5-1,NA,TRBJ2-2,TGCGCCAGCAGCTCTCTGCGGCAGGGGACAAACACCGGGGAGCTGTTTTTT,CASSSLRQGTNTGELFF
TRBD1,TRBV6-6,NA,TRBJ1-6,TGTGCCAGCAGTTTGGGGACAGGGCTCTCACCCCTCCACTTT,CASSLGTGLSPLHF
NA,TRBV11-1,NA,TRBJ1-1,TGTGCCAGCAGCTTAGGAGGGCTGTCGGTGAACACTGAAGCTTTCTTT,CASSLGGLSVNTEAFF
TRBD1,TRBV4-3,NA,TRBJ1-2,TGCGCCAGCAGCCCAGGGACAGGGAACGGCTACACCTTC,CASSPGTGNGYTF
TRBD2,TRBV7-6,once,TRBJ2-2,TGTGCCAGCAGCTTAATTAGGGCGGGGGTCACCGGGGAGCTGTTTTTT,CASSLIRAGVTGELFF
TRBD1,TRBV19,few,TRBJ1-6,TGTGCCAGTAGTGGGACAGGGGATCGTTCACCCCTCCACTTT,CASSGTGDRSPLHF
NA,TRBV5-1,few,TRBJ1-2,TGCGCCAGCAGCCCGGACGGGAACTATGGCTACACCTTC,CASSPDGNYGYTF
TRBD2,TRBV27,NA,TRBJ2-5,TGTGCCAGCAGTTCCTGGGGGGGAATCCAAGAGACCCAGTACTTC,CASSSWGGIQETQYF
NA,TRBV6-1,NA,TRBJ2-7,TGTGCCGCAAAGAACAGCCCGAGCTCCTACGAGCAGTACTTC,CAAKNSPSSYEQYF
TRBD1,TRBV7-9,few,TRBJ1-6,TGTGCCAGCAGCTTTGGGGGACAGATCCATGGTTCACCCCTCCACTTT,CASSFGGQIHGSPLHF
NA,TRBV10-2,NA,TRBJ1-1,TGCGCCAGCACCTTGGACGGTGGGAACACTGAAGCTTTCTTT,CASTLDGGNTEAFF
NA,TRBV29-1,few,TRBJ1-3,TGCAGCGGAAAGAGCTCTGGAAACACCATATATTTT,CSGKSSGNTIYF
TRBD1,TRBV20-1,NA,TRBJ2-3,TGCAGTGCGAACAGGGGGGATACGCAGTATTTT,CSANRGDTQYF
NA,TRBV2,NA,TRBJ2-1,TGTGCCAGCAGTGAACTCAGGGAGAGCTCCTACAATGAGCAGTTCTTC,CASSELRESSYNEQFF
TRBD1,TRBV6-5,NA,TRBJ1-2,TGTGCCAGCAGTTACTCGGGGACAGGGCCCTATGGCTACACCTTC,CASSYSGTGPYGYTF
TRBD2,TRBV28,NA,TRBJ2-3,TGTGCCAGCAGTAGCGGGGGCCGGGTGTCGCAGTATTTT,CASSSGGRVSQYF
NA,TRBV6-5,NA,TRBJ2-5,TGTGCCAGCAGTTTGAATCGGGCAGTCCAAGAGACCCAGTACTTC,CASSLNRAVQETQYF
TRBD2,TRBV5-1,NA,TRBJ2-5,TGCGCCAGCAGCGTAATAGCGGGGTATGGGGAGACCCAGTACTTC,CASSVIAGYGETQYF
NA,TRBV7-7,NA,TRBJ1-1,TGTGCTAGCAGCTTAGACAGGAACACTGAAGCTTTCTTT,CASSLDRNTEAFF
TRBD1,TRBV5-5,NA,TRBJ1-5,TGTGCCAGCAGCACCCAGGGGGATCAGCCCCAGCATTTT,CASSTQGDQPQHF
NA,TRBV5-1,NA,TRBJ1-1,TGCGCCAGCAGCTTGGCGCAGGTCGGGACTGAAGCTTTCTTT,CASSLAQVGTEAFF
NA,TRBV2,NA,TRBJ1-3,TGTGCCAGCAGTGCGATCCTACCCGGAAACACCATATATTTT,CASSAILPGNTIYF
NA,TRBV6-5,once,TRBJ1-2,TGTGCCAGCAAAGAGGACGGAACTAACTATGGCTACACCTTC,CASKEDGTNYGYTF
NA,TRBV19,NA,TRBJ1-6,TGTGCCAGTAGAAACAGGGTCCCAGCAAGCTCACCCCTCCACTTT,CASRNRVPASSPLHF
NA,TRBV19,once,TRBJ1-5,TGTGCCAGTAGTATAGTAAACCAAAATCAGCCCCAGCATTTT,CASSIVNQNQPQHF
NA,TRBV25-1,NA,TRBJ1-2,TGTGCCAGCAGTCTCAGGGGCGCTCGGGGGGAGTCTGGCTACACCTTC,CASSLRGARGESGYTF
NA,TRBV5-6,NA,TRBJ2-2,TGTGCCAGCAGCTTGGCCGGCGGGGCGCGCACCGGGGAGCTGTTTTTT,CASSLAGGARTGELFF
NA,TRBV5-1,NA,TRBJ1-3,TGCGCCAGCAGCATGGGGAGGGCCGCTGCTGGAAACACCATATATTTT,CASSMGRAAAGNTIYF
NA,TRBV28,once,TRBJ2-3,TGTGCCAGCAGTTTTTCACGGGGAGGCACAGATACGCAGTATTTT,CASSFSRGGTDTQYF
NA,TRBV19,NA,TRBJ1-2,TGTGCCAGTAGGAGTCAAGTTGGGGCTTATGGCTACACCTTC,CASRSQVGAYGYTF
NA,TRBV5-1,few,TRBJ1-3,TGCGCCAGCAGCTTGGTGGGGGGGCAGTCTGGAAACACCATATATTTT,CASSLVGGQSGNTIYF
TRBD2,TRBV7-2,NA,TRBJ2-1,TGTGCCAGCAGCTTAGCGGCTAGCGGGGGTACAAGGTCCTACAATGAGCAGTTCTTC,CASSLAASGGTRSYNEQFF
NA,TRBV29-1,NA,TRBJ2-1,TGCAGCGTTGGAGCCCATGAGCAGTTCTTC,CSVGAHEQFF
NA,TRBV7-8,NA,TRBJ1-1,TGTGCCAGCAGCTTAGTAGGGGATCAAGCTTTCTTT,CASSLVGDQAFF
NA,TRBV7-2,few,TRBJ1-2,TGTGCCAGCAGCCATGCGGGGGGGGCAAGTGGCTACACCTTC,CASSHAGGASGYTF